This is a list of T cell receptor beta chains from one sample in a study of control samples from healthy donors and cancer patients. The method was immunoSEQ multiplex PCR; TCRdb's version includes in-frame clones alone and lacks a portion of them. The sample has 95,000 to 120,000 clones; almost 85% are singletons. Sequenced sample: blood. These TCRs come from a young man in good health. The CDR3 runs from the conserved cysteine through the conserved F or W. The D gene is left open where the match is weak. Clone size is not always given. Where it is, it says once, few, many or a class for expanded clones.

size: -
D: -
V: TRBV7-9
J: TRBJ1-2
DNA: TGTGCCAGCTCGCGGGCAGGTGGTAACTATGGCTACACCTTC
CDR3: CASSRAGGNYGYTF

size: -
D: TRBD1
V: TRBV9
J: TRBJ1-6
DNA: TGTGCCAGCAGCCCATCGGACAGGGTCGCTTTTCTCCCTCATTCACCCCTCCACTTT
CDR3: CASSPSDRVAFLPHSPLHF

size: few
D: -
V: TRBV2
J: TRBJ1-2
DNA: TGTGCCAGCACCTTCGACCATGTGGGCTACACCTTC
CDR3: CASTFDHVGYTF

size: -
D: TRBD1
V: TRBV9
J: TRBJ1-2
DNA: TGTGCCAGCAGAGGGACAGAAACTAACTATGGCTACACCTTC
CDR3: CASRGTETNYGYTF

size: once
D: TRBD1
V: TRBV6-5
J: TRBJ2-1
DNA: TGTGCCAGCACACCGGGACAGAAAGGCAATGAGCAGTTCTTC
CDR3: CASTPGQKGNEQFF

size: -
D: TRBD1
V: TRBV6-5
J: TRBJ2-3
DNA: TGTGCCAGCCCCTCGACAGGGACAGATACGCAGTATTTT
CDR3: CASPSTGTDTQYF

size: -
D: -
V: TRBV6-5
J: TRBJ1-1
DNA: TGTGCCAGCAGTTACTCGGGGGGGCGGACCACTGAAGCTTTCTTT
CDR3: CASSYSGGRTTEAFF

size: -
D: -
V: TRBV24-1
J: TRBJ1-2
DNA: TGTGCCACCAGTGATCAAGCGAAGGGGGGGGCTTCACTACAAGGCTACACCTTC
CDR3: CATSDQAKGGASLQGYTF

size: few
D: TRBD1
V: TRBV15
J: TRBJ2-3
DNA: TGTGCCACCAGCAAGGGACAGGGTATAGCAGATACGCAGTATTTT
CDR3: CATSKGQGIADTQYF

size: -
D: -
V: TRBV5-6
J: TRBJ1-4
DNA: TGTGCCAGCAGCCCGAGATACCGGGGGAGGACGGGTGAAAAACTGTTTTTT
CDR3: CASSPRYRGRTGEKLFF

size: once
D: -
V: TRBV19
J: TRBJ1-6
DNA: TGTGCCAGTAGTATGGATGCGGGGGGGACTTCACCCCTCCACTTT
CDR3: CASSMDAGGTSPLHF

size: -
D: -
V: TRBV18
J: TRBJ1-4
DNA: TGTGCCAGCTCACCACGGCAGGAACCAAATGAAAAACTGTTTTTT
CDR3: CASSPRQEPNEKLFF

size: -
D: TRBD1
V: TRBV6-5
J: TRBJ2-1
DNA: TGTGCCAGCACCTTGGACAGGGGATTATACAATGAGCAGTTCTTC
CDR3: CASTLDRGLYNEQFF

size: few
D: -
V: TRBV29-1
J: TRBJ1-2
DNA: TGCAGCGTTGAAGATCCAGGACAGGGCTACACCTTC
CDR3: CSVEDPGQGYTF

size: -
D: -
V: TRBV28
J: TRBJ2-5
DNA: TGTGCCAGCGGTGAGGTGGAGACCCAGTACTTC
CDR3: CASGEVETQYF

size: -
D: TRBD1
V: TRBV28
J: TRBJ1-3
DNA: TGTGCCAGCAGCACTACAGGGGGAGGTGGAAACACCATATATTTT
CDR3: CASSTTGGGGNTIYF

size: -
D: -
V: TRBV5-1
J: TRBJ2-6
DNA: TGCGCCAGCAGCTTGGTGGAATCTGGGGCCAACGTCCTGACTTTC
CDR3: CASSLVESGANVLTF

size: -
D: -
V: TRBV25-1
J: TRBJ2-7
DNA: TGTGCCAGCAGTGAACCTGGCAGGGTAGGCGAGCAGTACTTC
CDR3: CASSEPGRVGEQYF

size: -
D: TRBD1
V: TRBV10-3
J: TRBJ1-2
DNA: TGTGCCATCAGTGCGGGTACAGGGGGCTATGGCTACACCTTC
CDR3: CAISAGTGGYGYTF

size: -
D: -
V: TRBV19
J: TRBJ1-5
DNA: TGTGCCACCCGGGACATGCAACCCTTAAATCAGCCCCAGCATTTT
CDR3: CATRDMQPLNQPQHF

size: few
D: -
V: TRBV5-5
J: TRBJ1-2
DNA: TGTGCCAGCAGCTTGGGCAGGACTAACTATGGCTACACCTTC
CDR3: CASSLGRTNYGYTF

size: -
D: -
V: TRBV2
J: TRBJ1-4
DNA: TGTGCCAGCAGTGTGAGTAGAAGTAATGAAAAACTGTTTTTT
CDR3: CASSVSRSNEKLFF

size: -
D: TRBD1
V: TRBV11-2
J: TRBJ2-3
DNA: TGTGCCAGCAGCCCCGGGACAGGTCACGGCACAGATACGCAGTATTTT
CDR3: CASSPGTGHGTDTQYF

size: -
D: TRBD1
V: TRBV28
J: TRBJ1-2
DNA: TGTGCCACTCGGACAGGGGGCTCCTATGGCTACACCTTC
CDR3: CATRTGGSYGYTF

size: once
D: -
V: TRBV6-5
J: TRBJ1-2
DNA: TGTGCCAGCACGATTGGTTCAGGGTTTAGATATGGCTACACCTTC
CDR3: CASTIGSGFRYGYTF

size: -
D: -
V: TRBV4-1
J: TRBJ1-2
DNA: TGCGCCAGCAGCCCAAGGGGGGGCTGGGGAGGCTACACCTTC
CDR3: CASSPRGGWGGYTF

size: -
D: TRBD1
V: TRBV27
J: TRBJ1-1
DNA: TGTGCCAGCAGTTTTGTTGGACAGGGGGCCTCCACTGAAGCTTTCTTT
CDR3: CASSFVGQGASTEAFF

size: many
D: TRBD2
V: TRBV9
J: TRBJ2-2
DNA: TGTGCCAGCAGCGCCACCGGGACTAGCGGGCGTCAAGTCACCGGGGAGCTGTTTTTT
CDR3: CASSATGTSGRQVTGELFF

size: once
D: -
V: TRBV11-2
J: TRBJ1-1
DNA: TGTGCCAGCAGCCCGGACAGTATGAACACTGAAGCTTTCTTT
CDR3: CASSPDSMNTEAFF

size: -
D: TRBD2
V: TRBV5-5
J: TRBJ2-3
DNA: TGTGCCAGCAGCTTTTCGGGGGGGTACGTCGCAGATACGCAGTATTTT
CDR3: CASSFSGGYVADTQYF

size: -
D: -
V: TRBV6-1
J: TRBJ2-2
DNA: TGTGCCAGCAGTGAATCGGCGGCAGCACCCGGGGAGCTGTTTTTT
CDR3: CASSESAAAPGELFF

size: -
D: -
V: TRBV2
J: TRBJ2-5
DNA: TGTGCCAGCAGTCCCGACCCAGGAGAGACCCAGTACTTC
CDR3: CASSPDPGETQYF

size: -
D: -
V: TRBV5-8
J: TRBJ1-5
DNA: TGTGCCAGCAGCTTGGCCATAGGGGGTTCAGGCAATCAGCCCCAGCATTTT
CDR3: CASSLAIGGSGNQPQHF